Listed here is a single T cell receptor beta chain. Its antigen is still unknown. These data come from a study of T cells in localized non-small cell lung cancer. Study outcomes and limitations: Investigators sequenced only a single tumor region, leaving heterogeneity possible. Higher T cell density in the blood was associated with longer overall survival, whereas higher adjacent-lung clonality associated with shorter survival. The study detected a median about 60 of the top 100 tumor clones in adjacent lung.

The CDR3 runs to 14 residues. Trimming took 5 bases from V and 7 from J; bases not matched to a gene: 4. CDR1 is SGHNT, CDR2 YENEEA, per germline. Sequenced by immunoSEQ multiplex PCR; TCRdb stores in-frame clones only, minus some. The repertoire holds under 60,000 clones, with 86% as singletons. This TCR derives from a male donor at least 60 years old with stage III squamous cell lung carcinoma. The V call is TRBV11-3, the J call TRBJ2-3; 12 bases match TRBD2. Sequences were derived from peripheral blood, sampled before any cancer treatment. CDR3 sequence reads: CASSVGLAGYTQYF. In nucleotides, the CDR3 is TGTGCCAGCAGCGTGGGACTAGCGGGTTATACGCAGTATTTT. The variable domain in full, completed from reference TRBV11-3 and TRBJ2-3, reads EAGVVQSPRYKIIEKKQPVAFWCNPISGHNTLYWYLQNLGQGPELLIRYENEEAVDDSQLPKDRFSAERLKGVDSTLKIQPAELGDSAVYLCASSVGLAGYTQYFGPGTRLTVL.